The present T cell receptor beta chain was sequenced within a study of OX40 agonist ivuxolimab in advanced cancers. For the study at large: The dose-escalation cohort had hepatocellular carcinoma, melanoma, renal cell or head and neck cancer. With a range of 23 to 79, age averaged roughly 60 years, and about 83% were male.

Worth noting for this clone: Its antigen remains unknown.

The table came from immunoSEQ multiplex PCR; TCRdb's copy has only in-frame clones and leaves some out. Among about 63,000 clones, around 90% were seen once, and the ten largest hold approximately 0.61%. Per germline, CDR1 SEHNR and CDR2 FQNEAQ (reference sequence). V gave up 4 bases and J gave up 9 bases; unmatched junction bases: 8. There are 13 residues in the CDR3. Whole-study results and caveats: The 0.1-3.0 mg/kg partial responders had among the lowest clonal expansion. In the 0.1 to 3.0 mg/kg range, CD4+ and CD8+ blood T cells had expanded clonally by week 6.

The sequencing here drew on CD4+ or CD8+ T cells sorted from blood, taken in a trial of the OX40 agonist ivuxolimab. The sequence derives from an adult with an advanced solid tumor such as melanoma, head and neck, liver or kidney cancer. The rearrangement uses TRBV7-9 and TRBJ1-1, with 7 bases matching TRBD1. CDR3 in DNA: TGTGCCAGCAGCTCCCGGGACAGCCCCAAAGCTTTCTTT. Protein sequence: CASSSRDSPKAFF.